This passage covers 31 T cell receptor beta chains from one sample sequenced in a study of cytomegalovirus exposure and HLA in healthy donors. Method: immunoSEQ multiplex PCR; TCRdb's copy keeps in-frame clones and lacks some. The sample lists more than 140,000 clones, less than 90% occurring once. Sequenced sample: PBMCs. The source is a woman aged 18 to 35 in good health and CMV-seropositive.

V is TRBV11-2 and J is TRBJ1-3; TRBD1 agrees at 9 bases. CDR3 size: 14 residues. V trimming: 8 bases; J trimming: 8 bases; junction bases outside the gene matches: 10. CDR1 is SGHAT and CDR2 is FQNNGV in the germline V gene. CDR3 sequence (DNA): TGTGCCAGCGGGTTAGGACAGGGGATACACACCATATATTTT. This gives the protein CASGLGQGIHTIYF.

The chain combines TRBV20-1 with TRBJ2-3; possible D gene TRBD2, 5 bases. CDR3 size: 11 residues. V was pared by 7 bases and J by 6 bases, with 11 bases between. The germline CDR1 and CDR2 sequences are DFQATT and SNEGSKA (reference sequence). CDR3 DNA: TGCAGTGTCGGGAAAGGCGATACGCAGTATTTT. This sequence encodes CSVGKGDTQYF.

V and J are TRBV19 and TRBJ2-3; 12 nucleotides align to TRBD2. V was pared by 5 bases and J by 1 base, with 7 bases of the junction left unmatched. Germline V gene lookup returns CDR1 LNHDA and CDR2 SQIVND (reference sequence). This CDR3 has 17 amino acids. The CDR3 DNA follows: TGTGCCAGTAGTCCAACCCGACTAGCGGGGGGCACAGATACGCAGTATTTT. This encodes CASSPTRLAGGTDTQYF.

The chain is built from TRBV7-2 and TRBJ2-7; 8 bases match TRBD2. Germline CDR1 and CDR2: SGHTA and FQGNSA. CDR3 length: 13 amino acids. Trimming took 1 base from V and 6 from J; bases not matched to a gene: 2. The DNA for the CDR3 is TGTGCCAGCAGCTTAGTGCGGGAGGCCGAGCAGTACTTC. Protein product: CASSLVREAEQYF.

The J gene is TRBJ1-5, the V gene TRBV4-2; TRBD1 is a possible D gene (5 bases). V was pared by 1 base and J by 2 bases, with 9 bases between. CDR1 and CDR2 from the germline V gene are LGHNA and YNFKEQ. The CDR3 sequence is 15 residues long. Here the CDR3 DNA reads TGTGCCAGCAGCCAAGTATGGGGGGGCAATCAGCCCCAGCATTTT. Its translation is CASSQVWGGNQPQHF.

Note on this clone: At the DNA level, this CDR3 is encoded by other sequences in the same sample as well. This chain connects TRBV28 to TRBJ2-7; D gene ambiguous. This CDR3 has 11 residues. The V gene's germline CDR1 is MDHEN and CDR2 SYDVKM. V was shortened by 4 bases and J by 3 bases, with 4 bases between the two germline ends. The CDR3 here is CASSSNYEQYF. CDR3 bases: TGTGCCAGCAGTTCCAACTACGAGCAGTACTTC.

The chain uses TRBV30 and TRBJ2-5; maybe TRBD1 (6 bases). From germline, CDR1 is GTSNPN and CDR2 SVGIG (reference sequence). Trimming took off 7 bases at V and 1 base at J, with 16 bases between the two ends. This CDR3 comprises 14 residues. CDR3 nucleotide sequence: TGTGCCTCTTCGACAGGAGACGCCCAAGAGACCCAGTACTTC. This encodes CASSTGDAQETQYF.

This rearrangement joins TRBV25-1 to TRBJ1-1, with D possibly being TRBD1 (6 bases). The germline V gene encodes CDR1 MGHDK and CDR2 SYGVNS. Trimming cost V 1 base and J 1 base, with 13 bases left between them. The CDR3 loop spans 16 amino acids. The CDR3 region has the DNA TGTGCCAGCAGTGAATGGGGGCAGGGACCGAACACTGAAGCTTTCTTT. This encodes CASSEWGQGPNTEAFF.

The CDR3 nucleotides are TGTGCCAGCAGGACCGGGACAGCCTACGAGCAGTACTTC. It encodes CASRTGTAYEQYF. The J gene is TRBJ2-7, the V gene TRBV2, with TRBD1 matching over 7 bases. CDR3 length: 13 residues. Trimming at V came to 6 bases and at J to 2 bases, leaving 4 bases not matched to a gene. Germline CDR1 is SNHLY and CDR2 is FYNNEI. The full variable domain, completed using reference TRBV2 and TRBJ2-7, is EPEVTQTPSHQVTQMGQEVILRCVPISNHLYFYWYRQILGQKVEFLVSFYNNEISEKSEIFDDQFSVERPDGSNFTLKIRSTKLEDSAMYFCASRTGTAYEQYFGPGTRLTVT.

This clone was observed a single time. This chain joins TRBV11-2 and TRBJ2-7; 10 bases are a match to TRBD2. This CDR3 region has 15 residues. The trim removed 5 bases at V and 7 bases at J, leaving 11 bases unmatched. Germline assignment: CDR1 SGHAT and CDR2 FQNNGV. CDR3 bases: TGTGCCAGCAGCGGTCTAGCGGGGGCCGGACGGGAGCAGTACTTC. Amino acid sequence: CASSGLAGAGREQYF.

This chain uses TRBV7-2 with TRBJ2-3; 8 nucleotides match TRBD2. The CDR3 covers 15 residues. V trimming: 1 base; J trimming: 2 bases; junction bases outside the gene matches: 2. Germline V lookup: CDR1 SGHTA, CDR2 FQGNSA. In DNA, the CDR3 is TGTGCCAGCAGCTTAGGACTAGCGTTCACAGATACGCAGTATTTT. It translates to CASSLGLAFTDTQYF.

This sequence joins TRBV18 and TRBJ2-7; D is undetermined. Germline V gene sequence: CDR1 KGHSH, CDR2 LQKENI. The CDR3 sequence is 17 residues long. The germline V and J ends were trimmed by 3 bases and 0 bases, with 18 bases remaining between them. CDR3 protein: CASSPSTRISLSYEQYF. Here the CDR3 DNA reads TGTGCCAGCTCACCCTCCACGAGGATTTCGCTCTCCTACGAGCAGTACTTC.

This chain links TRBV18 with TRBJ1-2; D is possibly TRBD1 (6 bases). Trimming stripped 1 base from V and 4 bases from J, with 13 bases between. CDR1 is KGHSH and CDR2 is LQKENI in the germline V gene. The CDR3 consists of 15 residues. The CDR3 DNA reads TGTGCCAGCTCACCACTCCAGGGGATGAGCTATGGCTACACCTTC. This codes for CASSPLQGMSYGYTF.

The chain recombines TRBV5-1 with TRBJ2-3; 8 bases are shared with TRBD2. CDR1 is SGHRS and CDR2 is YFSETQ in the germline V gene. The CDR3 is 14 residues long. Germline trimming cut 2 bases from V and 6 bases from J; bases unmatched to any gene: 5. CDR3 in amino acids: CASSFPLAEDTQYF. The CDR3 bases are TGCGCCAGCAGCTTCCCACTAGCGGAGGATACGCAGTATTTT.

The genes are TRBV30 and TRBJ2-1; 7 bases agree with TRBD2. V lost 3 bases, J lost 15 bases, and 11 bases stayed unmatched. The CDR3 is 12 amino acids. Germline assignment: CDR1 GTSNPN and CDR2 SVGIG (reference sequence). CDR3 sequence reads: CAWSGRSGGRFF. The CDR3, as DNA: TGTGCCTGGAGCGGACGATCGGGAGGCAGGTTCTTC. Supplemented by reference TRBV30 and TRBJ2-1, the full variable domain reads SQTIHQWPATLVQPVGSPLSLECTVEGTSNPNLYWYRQAAGRGLQLLFYSVGIGQISSEVPQNLSASRPQDRQFILSSKKLLLSDSGFYLCAWSGRSGGRFFGPGTRLTVL.

The chain joins TRBV7-6 to TRBJ2-3; TRBD2 agrees at 10 bases. This CDR3 has 16 residues. The V gene's germline CDR1 is SGHVS and CDR2 FNYEAQ. Trimming removed 5 bases from V and 10 bases from J; junction bases left unmatched: 15. For the CDR3, the DNA is TGTGCCAGCAGCCCCCGGACTAGCGGAGTCACCGATCCGCAGTATTTT. As protein: CASSPRTSGVTDPQYF. Filled out from reference TRBV7-6 and TRBJ2-3, the complete variable domain reads GAGVSQSPRYKVTKRGQDVALRCDPISGHVSLYWYRQALGQGPEFLTYFNYEAQQDKSGLPNDRFSAERPEGSISTLTIQRTEQRDSAMYRCASSPRTSGVTDPQYFGPGTRLTVL.

Comments on this clone: At one boundary the junction diverges from the germline segment, which might be a read error. The chain couples TRBV7-7 to TRBJ1-1; D perhaps matches TRBD1 (5 bases). The germline gives CDR1 SSHAT, CDR2 FNYEAQ (reference sequence). The CDR3 totals 13 residues. CDR3 in amino acids: CASSLEAGGEAFF. The CDR3 DNA sequence: TGTGCTAGCAGCCTAGAGGCGGGGGGTGAAGCTTTCTTT.

V usage is TRBV2 and J usage is TRBJ1-2; 7 nucleotides align to TRBD1. CDR3 length: 14 residues. CDR1 is SNHLY and CDR2 is FYNNEI in the germline V gene. J gave up 6 bases and V 3 bases, and 7 bases lay outside the gene matches. The CDR3 loop is CASSDGDSGDGYTF. The CDR3 DNA is TGTGCCAGCAGTGACGGGGACAGTGGGGATGGCTACACCTTC.

This chain uses TRBV4-2 with TRBJ2-1; the match to TRBD2 covers 7 bases. The germline gives CDR1 LGHNA, CDR2 YNFKEQ. The CDR3 is 15 residues long. The V and J ends lost 3 bases and 4 bases, in that order; junction bases with no gene match: 6. The CDR3 is CASSHKRDAYNEQFF. The CDR3, as DNA: TGTGCCAGCAGCCACAAGCGGGATGCTTACAATGAGCAGTTCTTC.

The V gene is TRBV29-1, the J gene TRBJ2-7, with 9 bases aligning to TRBD2. Germline CDR1 is SQVTM and CDR2 is ANQGSEA. The CDR3 has 14 amino acids. The V gene end was trimmed by 4 bases and the J gene end by 0 bases; junction bases not matched to a gene: 4. The CDR3 coding sequence is TGCAGCGTTGGACTAGCGGAGAGCTCCTACGAGCAGTACTTC. Translation gives CSVGLAESSYEQYF.

This clone was recorded once. The chain joins TRBV5-1 to TRBJ1-4; 8 positions match TRBD1. The length of the CDR3 is 15 residues. J gave up 7 bases and V 0 bases, and 5 bases lay outside the gene matches. Germline V gene lookup returns CDR1 SGHRS and CDR2 YFSETQ. The CDR3 protein is CASSLGIQGVEKLFF. The CDR3 DNA reads TGCGCCAGCAGCTTGGGGATACAGGGGGTTGAAAAACTGTTTTTT.

The chain couples TRBV27 to TRBJ1-1; TRBD1 agrees at 7 bases. Germline V gives CDR1 MNHEY, CDR2 SMNVEV (reference sequence). After removal of 6 bases from V and 3 bases from J, the junction contained 7 bases not matched to a gene. The CDR3 sequence is 14 residues long. The CDR3 bases are TGTGCCAGCAGCCTTAGGGGGCGAGACACTGAAGCTTTCTTT. It translates to CASSLRGRDTEAFF.

J is TRBJ1-5 and V is TRBV6-4, with D hard to call. V lost 5 bases and J lost 3, with 14 bases in between. Germline V CDR1 and CDR2: MRHNA, SNTAGT. The CDR3 sequence is 15 residues long. The CDR3 DNA reads as TGTGCCAGCAGTCCCCCCGGGGTCCACAATCAGCCCCAGCATTTT. Translation: CASSPPGVHNQPQHF.

V usage is TRBV2 and J usage is TRBJ2-5, with 11 nucleotides matching TRBD2. With V trimmed by 0 bases and J by 2 bases, 5 bases remained unmatched. This CDR3 spans 17 amino acids. Germline CDR1 is SNHLY and CDR2 is FYNNEI. CDR3 bases: TGTGCCAGCAGTGAAGCCATACTAGCGGGAGTTCAAGAGACCCAGTACTTC. Translation gives CASSEAILAGVQETQYF.

The chain uses TRBV10-1 and TRBJ2-5, with D hard to call. The CDR3 contains 13 residues. V shed 3 bases and J shed 1 base, with 6 bases lying between them. Germline V gene sequence: CDR1 WNHNN, CDR2 SYGVQD (reference sequence). CDR3 coding DNA: TGCGCCAGCAGTGAAACACGCCAAGAGACCCAGTACTTC. It codes for CASSETRQETQYF.

This chain joins TRBV5-1 and TRBJ2-7; 10 bases line up with TRBD2. Germline assignment: CDR1 SGHRS and CDR2 YFSETQ. This CDR3 is built from 16 residues. The J segment lost 6 bases and the V segment lost 2 bases, leaving 11 bases of the junction unmatched. CDR3 coding DNA: TGCGCCAGCAGCTTTAGGCTAGCGGGAGTAAGTGGCGAGCAGTACTTC. Translating it yields CASSFRLAGVSGEQYF.

The V gene is TRBV9, the J gene TRBJ2-2, with D unclear. CDR1 and CDR2 (germline): SGDLS, YYNGEE. This CDR3 spans 14 amino acids. Trimming stripped 0 bases from V and 0 bases from J, with 3 bases between. The CDR3 bases are TGTGCCAGCAGCGTAGTCGCGAACACCGGGGAGCTGTTTTTT. Residues: CASSVVANTGELFF.

The chain has TRBV5-5 and TRBJ2-5; a weak D match, TRBD2 (5 bases). Trimming stripped 4 bases from V and 4 bases from J, with 14 bases between. The CDR3 spans 14 residues. The germline V gene encodes CDR1 SGHKS and CDR2 YYEKEE (reference sequence). The CDR3 sequence is CASSPTAGSETQYF. The CDR3 DNA reads as TGTGCCAGCAGCCCAACGGCGGGTTCAGAGACCCAGTACTTC.

This clone was observed once. CDR3 region: CASSLWGDRTYEQYF. CDR3 DNA sequence: TGTGCCAGCAGCTTGTGGGGGGACCGAACCTACGAGCAGTACTTC. The chain links TRBV5-4 to TRBJ2-7; D may be TRBD2 (6 bases). Per the germline V gene, CDR1 is SGHNT and CDR2 is YYREEE (reference sequence). CDR3 length: 15 amino acids. With 1 base removed from V and 2 bases from J, the gap between germline ends came to 13 bases.

The V gene is TRBV5-4, the J gene TRBJ2-1; D is possibly TRBD1 (6 bases). V gave up 1 base and J gave up 6 bases, with 14 bases separating them. CDR1 is SGHNT, CDR2 YYREEE, per germline (reference sequence). This CDR3 spans 15 amino acids. CDR3 DNA: TGTGCCAGCAGCTTGACAGGGTCGGCGTTCAATGAGCAGTTCTTC. As protein: CASSLTGSAFNEQFF.

V is TRBV5-1 and J is TRBJ2-3; tentative D call: TRBD1 (6 bases). Germline-derived CDR1 and CDR2 are SGHRS and YFSETQ. The CDR3 runs to 15 residues. V was shortened by 4 bases and J by 5 bases, with 17 bases between the two germline ends. CDR3 loop: CASSTAQGEVDTQYF. The CDR3 DNA follows: TGCGCCAGCAGCACCGCACAGGGTGAGGTAGATACGCAGTATTTT.